This T cell receptor (beta chain) was recovered during a study of cytomegalovirus exposure and HLA in healthy donors. The study, taken as a whole, reports: It was approximately 150 TCR beta chains that were listed as cytomegalovirus-associated. Likely technical artifact: a cluster of highly shared sequence variants.

Details on this clone: The target antigen is unknown.

PCR amplification relied on 60 Vbeta primers (plus 13 Jbeta primers). Some clones are missing from TCRdb's copy, which holds only in-frame ones; the method was immunoSEQ multiplex PCR. The sample carries about 120,000 clones, about 80% recorded once. Germline loops: CDR1 SGDLS, CDR2 YYNGEE. The J segment lost 4 bases and the V segment lost 0 bases, leaving 0 bases of the junction unmatched. This CDR3 comprises 14 residues. These donors counted as nominally healthy when sampled, but unrecorded immune exposures were likely. This clonotype originated in a woman aged 40 to 55 in good health and CMV-seropositive. Sample: PBMCs. J is TRBJ2-3 and V is TRBV9; TRBD2 aligns across 9 bases. The CDR3 bases are TGTGCCAGCAGCGTAGGCGGGGGGGCAGATACGCAGTATTTT. This gives the protein CASSVGGGADTQYF.